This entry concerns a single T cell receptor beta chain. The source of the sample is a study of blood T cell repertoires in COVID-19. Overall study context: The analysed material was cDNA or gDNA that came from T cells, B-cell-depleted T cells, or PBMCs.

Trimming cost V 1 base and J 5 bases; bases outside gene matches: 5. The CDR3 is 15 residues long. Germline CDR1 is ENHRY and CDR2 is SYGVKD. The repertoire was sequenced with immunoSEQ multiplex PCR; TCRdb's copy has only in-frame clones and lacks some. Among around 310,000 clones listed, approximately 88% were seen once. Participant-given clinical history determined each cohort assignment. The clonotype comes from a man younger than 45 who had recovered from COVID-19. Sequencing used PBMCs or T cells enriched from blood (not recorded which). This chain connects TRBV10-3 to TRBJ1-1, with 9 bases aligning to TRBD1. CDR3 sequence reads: CAISEWGQGETEAFF. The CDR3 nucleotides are TGTGCCATCAGTGAGTGGGGACAGGGAGAGACTGAAGCTTTCTTT.